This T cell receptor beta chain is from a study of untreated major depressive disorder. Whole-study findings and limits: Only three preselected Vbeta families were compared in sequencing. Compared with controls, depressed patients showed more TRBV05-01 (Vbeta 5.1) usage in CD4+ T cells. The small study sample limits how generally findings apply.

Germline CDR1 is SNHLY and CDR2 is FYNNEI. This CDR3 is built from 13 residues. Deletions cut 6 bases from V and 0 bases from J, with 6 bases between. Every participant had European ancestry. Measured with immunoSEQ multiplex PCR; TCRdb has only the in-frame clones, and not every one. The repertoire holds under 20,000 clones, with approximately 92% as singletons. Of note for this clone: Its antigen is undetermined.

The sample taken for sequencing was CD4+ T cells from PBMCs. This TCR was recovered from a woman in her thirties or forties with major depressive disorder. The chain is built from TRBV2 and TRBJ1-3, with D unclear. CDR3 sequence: CASRDHSGNTIYF. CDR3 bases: TGTGCCAGCAGGGATCACTCTGGAAACACCATATATTTT. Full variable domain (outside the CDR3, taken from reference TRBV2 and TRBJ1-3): EPEVTQTPSHQVTQMGQEVILRCVPISNHLYFYWYRQILGQKVEFLVSFYNNEISEKSEIFDDQFSVERPDGSNFTLKIRSTKLEDSAMYFCASRDHSGNTIYFGEGSWLTVV.